The next 32 T cell receptor beta chains were all read from a single sample in a study of blood T cell repertoires in COVID-19. The data were produced by immunoSEQ multiplex PCR, yet TCRdb's version contains in-frame clones alone and is incomplete. The sample has 100,000 to 120,000 clones; over 60% are singletons. Material: peripheral blood. These receptors all come from a woman older than 75 with active or convalescent COVID-19.

The sample holds a few counts of this clone. The chain couples TRBV29-1 to TRBJ2-5, with 12 nucleotides matching TRBD2. V was pared by 3 bases and J by 4 bases, with 12 bases of the junction left unmatched. The V gene's germline CDR1 is SQVTM and CDR2 ANQGSEA. This CDR3 region has 17 residues. This chain's CDR3 is CSVDPRTSGTRRETQYF. In nucleotides, the CDR3 is TGCAGCGTTGACCCGAGGACTAGCGGGACGAGGCGAGAGACCCAGTACTTC.

The chain couples TRBV19 to TRBJ2-3, with 7 bases identical to TRBD1. Germline CDR1 reads LNHDA; CDR2 reads SQIVND (reference sequence). The V segment lost 9 bases and the J segment 6 bases; nucleotides outside the gene matches: 12. The CDR3 totals 14 residues. The CDR3 is CASSGTVQRDTQYF. CDR3 bases: TGTGCCAGCTCCGGGACAGTCCAGAGGGATACGCAGTATTTT.

The genes are TRBV18 and TRBJ2-7, with TRBD1 matching 8 bases. The CDR3 loop spans 13 amino acids. J lost 4 bases, V lost 4 bases, and 3 bases had no gene match. Germline values: CDR1 KGHSH, CDR2 LQKENI. CDR3 sequence reads: CASSQQGGYEQYF. The CDR3 DNA reads as TGTGCCAGCTCACAACAGGGGGGTTACGAGCAGTACTTC. Complete variable domain (other parts from reference TRBV18 and TRBJ2-7): NAGVMQNPRHLVRRRGQEARLRCSPMKGHSHVYWYRQLPEEGLKFMVYLQKENIIDESGMPKERFSAEFPKEGPSILRIQQVVRGDSAAYFCASSQQGGYEQYFGPGTRLTVT.

This clone has just one count. J is TRBJ2-3 and V is TRBV13; D gene unclear. The germline V and J ends were trimmed by 3 bases and 2 bases, with 9 bases remaining between them. This CDR3 is 14 amino acids long. Germline-derived CDR1 and CDR2 are PRHDT and FYEKMQ (reference sequence). The CDR3 protein is CASSFWPATDTQYF. The DNA for the CDR3 is TGTGCCAGCAGCTTCTGGCCCGCCACAGATACGCAGTATTTT.

The genes are TRBV27 and TRBJ2-3, with 7 nucleotides matching TRBD2. The CDR3 contains 16 residues. The J segment lost 1 base and the V segment lost 0 bases, leaving 4 bases of the junction unmatched. CDR1 MNHEY and CDR2 SMNVEV come from the germline V gene (reference sequence). CDR3 sequence (DNA): TGTGCCAGCAGTTTATCCCGCGGGGGACGCACAGATACGCAGTATTTT. This sequence encodes CASSLSRGGRTDTQYF.

V is TRBV4-2 and J is TRBJ1-5; 7 nucleotides match TRBD1. The CDR3 has 15 amino acids. Germline-derived CDR1 and CDR2 are LGHNA and YNFKEQ. J gave up 6 bases and V 0 bases, and 5 bases lay outside the gene matches. The CDR3 protein is CASSQDDREGQPQHF. DNA for the CDR3: TGTGCCAGCAGCCAAGATGACAGGGAAGGTCAGCCCCAGCATTTT.

The CDR3 DNA reads TGTGCCAGCAGTGGACAGCCCAGCGGGTCCTATGGCTACACCTTC. Translated: CASSGQPSGSYGYTF. This rearrangement joins TRBV2 to TRBJ1-2, with D tentatively TRBD1 (5 bases). Per germline, CDR1 SNHLY and CDR2 FYNNEI. CDR3 length: 15 amino acids. Trimming took off 4 bases at V and 4 bases at J, with 16 bases between the two ends.

The rearrangement uses TRBV13 and TRBJ2-7, with D uncertain. Trimming cost V 5 bases and J 3 bases, with 8 bases left between them. This CDR3 has 12 residues. Germline V lookup: CDR1 PRHDT, CDR2 FYEKMQ (reference sequence). The CDR3 coding sequence is TGTGCCAGCAGCCTCGTTTACTACGAGCAGTACTTC. This translates into CASSLVYYEQYF.

The chain carries TRBV7-6 and TRBJ2-6; 9 bases are a match to TRBD2. The germline V gene has CDR1 SGHVS and CDR2 FNYEAQ. The ends lost 0 bases at V and 1 base at J; junction bases unmatched: 4. The CDR3 is 18 residues long. CDR3 in amino acids: CASSLARTSASGANVLTF. The CDR3 DNA reads as TGTGCCAGCAGCTTAGCTAGGACTAGCGCTTCTGGGGCCAACGTCCTGACTTTC.

The chain carries TRBV27 and TRBJ1-2; possibly TRBD1 for D (5 bases). Germline V gene lookup returns CDR1 MNHEY and CDR2 SMNVEV (reference sequence). Trimming pared 3 bases from V and 5 bases from J, leaving 13 bases between. This CDR3 has 14 residues. The CDR3 DNA is TGTGCCAGCAGTTTCGGCGGGACTCATTATGGCTACACCTTC. Protein: CASSFGGTHYGYTF.

CDR3 coding DNA: TGTGCCAGTAGTGCCCGTCAGGGGGCATTGGGTGGCTACACCTTC. It codes for CASSARQGALGGYTF. V and J are TRBV19 and TRBJ1-2; TRBD1 matches at 8 bases. CDR3 length equals 15 residues. Germline V gene sequence: CDR1 LNHDA, CDR2 SQIVND (reference sequence). After removal of 5 bases from V and 7 bases from J, the junction contained 12 bases not matched to a gene.

V gene TRBV19 combines with J gene TRBJ1-6; the D gene is possibly TRBD1 (6 bases). V was cut by 5 bases and J by 4 bases, with 12 bases left in between. Germline V gene lookup returns CDR1 LNHDA and CDR2 SQIVND (reference sequence). There are 15 residues in the CDR3. The DNA of the CDR3 is TGTGCCAGTAGTGCCGGGACAACATATAATTCACCCCTCCACTTT. The encoded protein is CASSAGTTYNSPLHF.

In its sample, this clone was seen once. This sequence joins TRBV11-2 and TRBJ2-6; 8 bases map to TRBD1. The ends lost 3 bases at V and 0 bases at J; junction bases unmatched: 10. The CDR3 is 19 amino acids. The germline V gene has CDR1 SGHAT and CDR2 FQNNGV. This CDR3 is CASSLGTGPWGSGANVLTF. In DNA form, the CDR3 reads TGTGCCAGCAGCTTGGGGACAGGACCGTGGGGCTCTGGGGCCAACGTCCTGACTTTC.

The CDR3 nucleotides are TGTGCCAGTAGTATCCGGAGCGGGAGGGCCTGGACCCAGTACTTC. It specifies CASSIRSGRAWTQYF. The chain employs TRBV19 and TRBJ2-5; 10 bases map to TRBD2. Per germline, CDR1 LNHDA and CDR2 SQIVND (reference sequence). The junction had 8 bases not matched to a gene; V was cut back by 3 bases and J by 7 bases. The CDR3 is 15 amino acids.

The V gene is TRBV6-6, the J gene TRBJ2-7; 9 bases fit TRBD1. Germline assignment: CDR1 MNHNY and CDR2 SVGAGI (reference sequence). The CDR3 is made up of 14 amino acids. After removal of 5 bases from V and 7 bases from J, the junction contained 9 bases not matched to a gene. CDR3 sequence (DNA): TGTGCCAGCAGTGCACCGGGACAGGGAGTGGAGCAGTACTTC. Its protein product is CASSAPGQGVEQYF.

V gene TRBV2 combines with J gene TRBJ2-1; TRBD2 matches at 13 bases. J was trimmed by 0 bases and V by 5 bases; bases with no gene match: 7. This CDR3 spans 18 amino acids. Germline values: CDR1 SNHLY, CDR2 FYNNEI. CDR3 bases: TGTGCCAGCAGTCGACTAGCGGGAGGTCCCAGCTCCTACAATGAGCAGTTCTTC. Residues: CASSRLAGGPSSYNEQFF. The variable domain in full, completed from reference TRBV2 and TRBJ2-1, reads EPEVTQTPSHQVTQMGQEVILRCVPISNHLYFYWYRQILGQKVEFLVSFYNNEISEKSEIFDDQFSVERPDGSNFTLKIRSTKLEDSAMYFCASSRLAGGPSSYNEQFFGPGTRLTVL.

V gene TRBV15 combines with J gene TRBJ2-7; perhaps TRBD2 as D (5 bases). Germline V gene lookup returns CDR1 LNHNV and CDR2 YYDKDF (reference sequence). V shed 9 bases and J shed 0 bases, with 15 bases lying between them. This CDR3 region has 14 residues. CDR3: CATGERVDSYEQYF. The CDR3 coding sequence is TGTGCCACGGGTGAGAGGGTAGACTCCTACGAGCAGTACTTC. The whole variable domain, remainder taken from reference TRBV15 and TRBJ2-7, is DAMVIQNPRYQVTQFGKPVTLSCSQTLNHNVMYWYQQKSSQAPKLLFHYYDKDFNNEADTPDNFQSRRPNTSFCFLDIRSPGLGDTAMYLCATGERVDSYEQYFGPGTRLTVT.

This chain uses TRBV18 with TRBJ1-5; maybe TRBD1 (5 bases). The V end was cut by 3 bases, the J end by 6 bases, with 15 bases between. This CDR3 is 15 amino acids long. Germline values: CDR1 KGHSH, CDR2 LQKENI. CDR3 region: CASSPQQGFAQPQHF. CDR3 sequence (DNA): TGTGCCAGCTCACCGCAGCAGGGCTTTGCTCAGCCCCAGCATTTT.

V and J are TRBV5-1 and TRBJ2-5, with D possibly TRBD2 on 6 matching bases. V was shortened by 2 bases and J by 4 bases, with 12 bases between the two germline ends. The CDR3 totals 14 residues. Germline values: CDR1 SGHRS, CDR2 YFSETQ. The CDR3 region is CASSFTGVVETQYF. In DNA, the CDR3 is TGCGCCAGCAGCTTTACGGGAGTCGTAGAGACCCAGTACTTC.

The chain couples TRBV2 to TRBJ1-6; 7 bases map to TRBD1. The V gene's germline CDR1 is SNHLY and CDR2 FYNNEI. The V and J ends lost 8 bases and 6 bases, in that order; junction bases with no gene match: 7. CDR3 length equals 14 residues. The CDR3 reads CASADRTINSPLHF. CDR3 nucleotides: TGTGCCAGCGCGGACAGGACCATTAATTCACCCCTCCACTTT.

This chain joins TRBV19 and TRBJ2-3, with D unclear. The germline V gene has CDR1 LNHDA and CDR2 SQIVND (reference sequence). V lost 3 bases and J lost 0, with 13 bases in between. This CDR3 spans 16 amino acids. CDR3 protein: CASSMKLSRSTDTQYF. The CDR3 DNA follows: TGTGCCAGTAGTATGAAGCTATCCAGGAGCACAGATACGCAGTATTTT.

The chain joins TRBV28 to TRBJ2-3, with 9 bases identical to TRBD2. This CDR3 comprises 16 residues. J lost 2 bases, V lost 6 bases, and 9 bases had no gene match. Germline V gene sequence: CDR1 MDHEN, CDR2 SYDVKM. The CDR3 nucleotides read TGTGCCAGCAGCTTCCCCTCTAGCGGGAACACAGATACGCAGTATTTT. Translated, it gives CASSFPSSGNTDTQYF. Variable domain in full (rest from reference TRBV28 and TRBJ2-3): DVKVTQSSRYLVKRTGEKVFLECVQDMDHENMFWYRQDPGLGLRLIYFSYDVKMKEKGDIPEGYSVSREKKERFSLILESASTNQTSMYLCASSFPSSGNTDTQYFGPGTRLTVL.

The genes are TRBV29-1 and TRBJ2-4, with 8 bases fitting TRBD1. Germline values: CDR1 SQVTM, CDR2 ANQGSEA. V lost 6 bases to trimming and J lost 5 bases; unmatched junction nucleotides: 3. The CDR3 is 12 residues long. The CDR3 DNA reads TGCAGCGTCCTACAGGGGGAAAACATTCAGTACTTC. It encodes CSVLQGENIQYF.

The rearrangement links TRBV19 to TRBJ2-2, with 7 bases aligning to TRBD2. This CDR3 is 15 amino acids long. Germline values: CDR1 LNHDA, CDR2 SQIVND (reference sequence). V gave up 6 bases and J gave up 7 bases; unmatched junction bases: 11. CDR3 DNA: TGTGCCAGTAGGAACCGAGCGGGAAGGGGCGGGGAGCTGTTTTTT. Protein sequence: CASRNRAGRGGELFF.

This chain connects TRBV6-6 to TRBJ1-2, with D uncertain. Trimming removed 2 bases at V and 7 bases at J, with 11 bases between. CDR1 and CDR2 (germline): MNHNY, SVGAGI (reference sequence). The CDR3 loop spans 13 amino acids. The CDR3 here is CASSYGGGGGYTF. DNA for the CDR3: TGTGCCAGCAGTTACGGCGGCGGTGGTGGCTACACCTTC.

This clone was seen more than once but under ten times. V is TRBV29-1 and J is TRBJ1-4; 10 bases line up with TRBD1. This CDR3 spans 16 amino acids. CDR1 is SQVTM, CDR2 ANQGSEA, per germline. The V and J ends lost 7 bases and 2 bases, in that order; junction bases with no gene match: 10. The DNA of the CDR3 is TGCAGCGGGGCGGGACAGGGGTTCGCGACTAATGAAAAACTGTTTTTT. Protein product: CSGAGQGFATNEKLFF.

The CDR3: CASMGGGGHYNEQFF. In DNA form, the CDR3 reads TGTGCTAGCATGGGGGGGGGAGGCCACTACAATGAGCAGTTCTTC. J is TRBJ2-1 and V is TRBV12-5; TRBD2 aligns across 7 bases. The CDR3 covers 15 residues. Germline trimming cut 9 bases from V and 3 bases from J; bases unmatched to any gene: 11. The germline gives CDR1 LGHNT, CDR2 FRNRAP.

V usage is TRBV18 and J usage is TRBJ1-2, with D possibly matching TRBD1 (5 bases). Trimming cost V 3 bases and J 1 base, with 12 bases left between them. The CDR3 loop spans 15 amino acids. CDR1 is KGHSH, CDR2 LQKENI, per germline. CDR3 nucleotides: TGTGCCAGCTCACCCAGCCTTCAGGGTAACTATGGCTACACCTTC. It is translated as CASSPSLQGNYGYTF.

The chain couples TRBV5-4 to TRBJ2-7; D is possibly TRBD2 (6 bases). Trimming took off 4 bases at V and 7 bases at J, with 15 bases between the two ends. CDR3 length equals 13 residues. The germline V gene has CDR1 SGHNT and CDR2 YYREEE (reference sequence). CDR3 protein: CASSRDSPGEQYF. The CDR3 DNA reads as TGTGCCAGCAGCCGGGACTCCCCGGGGGAGCAGTACTTC.

V and J are TRBV2 and TRBJ1-1; D remains unclear. The V end was cut by 2 bases, the J end by 1 base, with 14 bases between. The CDR3 length is 16 residues. The germline gives CDR1 SNHLY, CDR2 FYNNEI. The CDR3 region is CASSEQPGLKNTEAFF. The CDR3 bases are TGTGCCAGCAGTGAACAGCCAGGACTCAAGAACACTGAAGCTTTCTTT. Full variable domain (rest looked up from reference TRBV2 and TRBJ1-1): EPEVTQTPSHQVTQMGQEVILRCVPISNHLYFYWYRQILGQKVEFLVSFYNNEISEKSEIFDDQFSVERPDGSNFTLKIRSTKLEDSAMYFCASSEQPGLKNTEAFFGQGTRLTVV.

The chain uses TRBV5-1 and TRBJ2-3; the D gene is possibly TRBD2 (6 bases). The germline V gene encodes CDR1 SGHRS and CDR2 YFSETQ. The CDR3 totals 14 residues. V was shortened by 5 bases and J by 2 bases, with 12 bases between the two germline ends. CDR3 sequence: CASRRGRVTDTQYF. The DNA for the CDR3 is TGCGCCAGCAGGCGGGGACGGGTCACAGATACGCAGTATTTT.

This chain links TRBV5-1 with TRBJ2-2; a weak D match, TRBD2 (6 bases). Germline CDR1 and CDR2: SGHRS and YFSETQ. This CDR3 comprises 14 residues. V dropped 6 bases and J dropped 7 bases, with 16 bases sitting between them. The CDR3 here is CASNSREVLGELFF. Here the CDR3 DNA reads TGCGCCAGCAATTCGAGGGAGGTACTCGGGGAGCTGTTTTTT.